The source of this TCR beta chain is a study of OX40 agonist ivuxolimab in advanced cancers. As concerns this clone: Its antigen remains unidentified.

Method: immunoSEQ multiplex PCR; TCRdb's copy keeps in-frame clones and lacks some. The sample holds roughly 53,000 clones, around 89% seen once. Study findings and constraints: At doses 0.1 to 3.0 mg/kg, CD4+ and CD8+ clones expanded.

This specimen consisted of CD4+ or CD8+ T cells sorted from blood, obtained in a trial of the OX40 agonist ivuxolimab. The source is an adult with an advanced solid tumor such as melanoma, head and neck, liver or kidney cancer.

In DNA form, the CDR3 reads TGTGCCAGCAGCTTAAAGCCCGGCGCCTACGAGCAGTACTTC. Protein product: CASSLKPGAYEQYF. V usage is TRBV7-2 and J usage is TRBJ2-7; D remains ambiguous. Trimming stripped 2 bases from V and 2 bases from J, with 10 bases between. CDR1 is SGHTA and CDR2 is FQGNSA in the germline V gene. CDR3 size: 14 residues.